This T cell receptor beta chain was captured by sequencing in a study of blood T cell repertoires in COVID-19. Study-level background: Both acute and convalescent COVID-19 samples were obtained from the United States, Italy and Spain. The cDNA or gDNA used as material had been derived from T cells, B-cell-depleted T cells, or PBMCs.

In the original analysis: It was from reference gene primer amplification that nucleated cell counts were estimated. Assay used: immunoSEQ multiplex PCR; TCRdb lists only in-frame clones, some missing. For V, J and clone size, that table is used; D and trimming come from the DNA. Counted here are some 390,000 clones, about 89% occurring once; the ten biggest clones make up under 3%. CDR3 length: 15 amino acids. Germline CDR1 is SGDLS and CDR2 is YYNGEE. V was clipped by 1 base and J by 1 base, with 11 bases between them. This clone was observed a handful of times. Seattle's cohort entered during active infection and was followed longitudinally.

The receptor was isolated from a woman aged 55-75 years with COVID-19, enrolled during active disease. This sequence joins TRBV9 and TRBJ1-1; possible D gene TRBD1, 5 bases. Material for sequencing was peripheral blood. The CDR3 DNA reads TGTGCCAGCAGCGTATGGGCAGGGCCGAACACTGAAGCTTTCTTT. Translating gives CASSVWAGPNTEAFF.